This T cell receptor (beta chain) emerged from a study of a mutant IDH1 vaccine in newly diagnosed glioma. About the research overall: Treated patients, averaging 40.4 years, were around 62% male and about 38% female. Patients were pretreated with radiotherapy, temozolomide, or both, mostly both. Whole-study results and caveats: Changes in the top peripheral T cell clonotypes seemingly had no bearing on pseudoprogression. Among all patients, vaccine-induced immune responses occurred in approximately 93%.

The CDR3 has 16 residues. Germline CDR1 is MNHNY and CDR2 is SVGAGI (reference sequence). The trim removed 1 base at V and 3 bases at J, leaving 8 bases unmatched. Some clones are missing from TCRdb's copy, which holds only in-frame ones; the method was immunoSEQ multiplex PCR. The sample carries tens of thousands of clones, roughly 80% recorded once. Time point defined: baseline, week 1 (first vaccination visit). This sample's treatment: pre-vaccination baseline after standard-of-care therapy. On this clone itself: Its cognate antigen is unknown.

The source was PBMCs, collected from a glioma patient treated with radiotherapy, temozolomide or both. V and J are TRBV6-6 and TRBJ1-2; 7 bases are a match to TRBD1. The sequence was obtained from a man between 18 and 35 years old with glioma. Written as DNA, the CDR3 is TGTGCCAGCAGTTACTGGGACAGCGGATTAGACTATGGCTACACCTTC. Protein: CASSYWDSGLDYGYTF.